Listed here is a single T cell receptor (beta chain). Its antigen is as yet unknown. In germline, CDR1 is SNHLY, CDR2 FYNNEI. This CDR3 region has 14 residues. Trimming stripped 2 bases from V and 1 base from J, with 8 bases between. The table came from immunoSEQ multiplex PCR; TCRdb's copy has only in-frame clones and leaves some out. The sample yields 250,000 to 300,000 clones, 85% to 95% seen once. These data come from a study of T cell responses to AZD1222 COVID-19 vaccine. The study's findings and limits: With two AZD1222 doses given, Spike-specific TCR breadth and depth both rose. There were repertoire samples only from the period after the peak T cell response. The reported proportion of spike-specific TCRs targeting unmutated variant regions was nearly half.

This TCR came from an adult who received the AZD1222 COVID-19 vaccine. The chain joins TRBV2 to TRBJ1-1; D is unresolved. The sample here was peripheral blood, taken 28 days after the second AZD1222 dose. The chain's CDR3 is CASSERVGNTEAFF. The CDR3 DNA sequence: TGTGCCAGCAGTGAACGGGTTGGGAACACTGAAGCTTTCTTT.